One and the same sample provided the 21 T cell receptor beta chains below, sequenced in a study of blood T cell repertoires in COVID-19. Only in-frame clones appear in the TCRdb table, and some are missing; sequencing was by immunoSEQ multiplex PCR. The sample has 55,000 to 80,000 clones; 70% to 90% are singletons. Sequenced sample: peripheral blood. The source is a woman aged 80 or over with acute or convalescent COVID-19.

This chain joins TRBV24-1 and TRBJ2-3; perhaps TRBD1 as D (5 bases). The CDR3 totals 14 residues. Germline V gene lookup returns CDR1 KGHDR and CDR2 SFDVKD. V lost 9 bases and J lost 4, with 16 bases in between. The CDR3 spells CATGSLGQADTQYF. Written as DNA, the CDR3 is TGTGCCACCGGCTCCCTGGGGCAGGCAGATACGCAGTATTTT.

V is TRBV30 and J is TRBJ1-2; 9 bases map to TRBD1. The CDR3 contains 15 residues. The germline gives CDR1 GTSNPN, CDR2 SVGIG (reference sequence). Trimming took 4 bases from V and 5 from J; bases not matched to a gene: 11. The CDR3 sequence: CAWTERDRVRYGYTF. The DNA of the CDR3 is TGTGCCTGGACTGAACGGGACAGGGTTAGGTATGGCTACACCTTC.

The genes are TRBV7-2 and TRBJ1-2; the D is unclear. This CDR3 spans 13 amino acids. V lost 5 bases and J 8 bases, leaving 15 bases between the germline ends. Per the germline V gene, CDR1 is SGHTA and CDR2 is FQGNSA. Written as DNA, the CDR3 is TGTGCCAGCAGCCCCACAATTTTGTACGGCTACACCTTC. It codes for CASSPTILYGYTF.

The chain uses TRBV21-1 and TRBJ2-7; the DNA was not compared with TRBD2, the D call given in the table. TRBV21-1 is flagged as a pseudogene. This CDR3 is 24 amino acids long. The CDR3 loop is CASSNRSGTTAVLAGPRIRYEQYF. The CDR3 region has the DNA TGTGCCAGCAGCAACCGATCCGGGACAACAGCGGTTCTAGCGGGCCCTAGGATCCGATACGAGCAGTACTTC.

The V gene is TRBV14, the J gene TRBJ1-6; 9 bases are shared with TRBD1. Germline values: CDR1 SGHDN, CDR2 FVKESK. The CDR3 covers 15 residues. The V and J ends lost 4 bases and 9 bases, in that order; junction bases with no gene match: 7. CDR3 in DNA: TGTGCCAGCAGCCTTACAGGGGGCGGCGGTTCACCCCTCCACTTT. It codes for CASSLTGGGGSPLHF.

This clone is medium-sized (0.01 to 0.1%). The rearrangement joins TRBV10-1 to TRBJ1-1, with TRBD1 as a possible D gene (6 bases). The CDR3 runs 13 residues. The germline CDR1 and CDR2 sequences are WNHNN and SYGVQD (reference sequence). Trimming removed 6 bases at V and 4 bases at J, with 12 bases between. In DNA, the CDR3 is TGCGCCAGCAGCCGAGACAGGAGCACTGAAGCTTTCTTT. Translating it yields CASSRDRSTEAFF.

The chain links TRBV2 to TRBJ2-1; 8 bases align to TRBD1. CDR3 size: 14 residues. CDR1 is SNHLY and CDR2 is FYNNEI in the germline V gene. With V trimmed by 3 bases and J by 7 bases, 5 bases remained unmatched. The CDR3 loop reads CASSDSRGQNEQFF. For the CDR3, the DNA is TGTGCCAGCAGTGACAGCAGGGGGCAAAATGAGCAGTTCTTC. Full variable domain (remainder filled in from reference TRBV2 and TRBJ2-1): EPEVTQTPSHQVTQMGQEVILRCVPISNHLYFYWYRQILGQKVEFLVSFYNNEISEKSEIFDDQFSVERPDGSNFTLKIRSTKLEDSAMYFCASSDSRGQNEQFFGPGTRLTVL.

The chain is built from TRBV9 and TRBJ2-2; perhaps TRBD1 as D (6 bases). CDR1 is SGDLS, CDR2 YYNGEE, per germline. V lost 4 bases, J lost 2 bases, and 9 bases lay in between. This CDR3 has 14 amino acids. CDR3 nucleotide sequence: TGTGCCAGCAGCACCGGGACAAACACCGGGGAGCTGTTTTTT. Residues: CASSTGTNTGELFF. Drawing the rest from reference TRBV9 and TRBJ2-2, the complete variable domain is DSGVTQTPKHLITATGQRVTLRCSPRSGDLSVYWYQQSLDQGLQFLIQYYNGEERAKGNILERFSAQQFPDLHSELNLSSLELGDSALYFCASSTGTNTGELFFGEGSRLTVL.

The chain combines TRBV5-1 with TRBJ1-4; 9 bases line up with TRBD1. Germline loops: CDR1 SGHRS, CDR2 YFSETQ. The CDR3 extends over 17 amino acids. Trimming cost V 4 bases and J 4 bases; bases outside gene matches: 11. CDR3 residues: CASSLGSQGAVNEKLFF. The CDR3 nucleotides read TGCGCCAGCAGCCTGGGGTCACAGGGGGCAGTTAATGAAAAACTGTTTTTT.

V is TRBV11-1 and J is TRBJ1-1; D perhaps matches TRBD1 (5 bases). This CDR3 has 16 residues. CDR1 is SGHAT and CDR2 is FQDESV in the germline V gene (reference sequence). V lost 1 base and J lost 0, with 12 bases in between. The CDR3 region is CASSLGSAGLNTEAFF. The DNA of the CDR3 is TGTGCCAGCAGCTTAGGGTCGGCGGGACTGAACACTGAAGCTTTCTTT.

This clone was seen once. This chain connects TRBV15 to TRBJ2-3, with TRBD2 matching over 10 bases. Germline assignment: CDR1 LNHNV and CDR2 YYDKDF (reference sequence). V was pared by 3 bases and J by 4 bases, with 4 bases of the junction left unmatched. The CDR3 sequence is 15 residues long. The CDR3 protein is CATSSQREGPDTQYF. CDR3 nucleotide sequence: TGTGCCACCAGCAGCCAGCGGGAGGGGCCAGATACGCAGTATTTT.

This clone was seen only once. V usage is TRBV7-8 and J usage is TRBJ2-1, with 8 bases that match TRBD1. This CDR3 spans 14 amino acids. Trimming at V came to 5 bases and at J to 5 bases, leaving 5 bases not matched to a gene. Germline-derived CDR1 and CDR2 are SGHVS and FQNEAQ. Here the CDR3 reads CASSPDRAHNEQFF. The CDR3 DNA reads TGTGCCAGCAGCCCGGACAGGGCCCACAATGAGCAGTTCTTC.

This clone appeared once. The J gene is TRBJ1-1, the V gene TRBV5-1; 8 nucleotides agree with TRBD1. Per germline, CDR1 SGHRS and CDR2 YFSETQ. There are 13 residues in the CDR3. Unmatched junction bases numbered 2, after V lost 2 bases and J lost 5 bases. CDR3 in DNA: TGCGCCAGCAGCTTACAGGGGGGGACTGAAGCTTTCTTT. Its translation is CASSLQGGTEAFF.

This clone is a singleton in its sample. This CDR3 is CASSHSYGYTF. The CDR3 DNA reads as TGTGCCAGCAGCCATAGCTATGGCTACACCTTC. The V and J genes are TRBV3-1 (or the pseudogene TRBV3-2) and TRBJ1-2, with no clear D. From germline, CDR1 is LGHDT and CDR2 YNNKEL (reference sequence). The CDR3 has 11 amino acids. V was cut by 3 bases and J by 4 bases, with 3 bases left in between.

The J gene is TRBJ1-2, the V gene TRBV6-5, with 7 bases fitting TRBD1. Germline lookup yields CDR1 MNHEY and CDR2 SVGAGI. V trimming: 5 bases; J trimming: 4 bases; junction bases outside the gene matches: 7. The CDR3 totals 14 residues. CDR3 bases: TGTGCCAGCAGTCGGCACCGGGACAGCTATGGCTACACCTTC. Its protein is CASSRHRDSYGYTF.

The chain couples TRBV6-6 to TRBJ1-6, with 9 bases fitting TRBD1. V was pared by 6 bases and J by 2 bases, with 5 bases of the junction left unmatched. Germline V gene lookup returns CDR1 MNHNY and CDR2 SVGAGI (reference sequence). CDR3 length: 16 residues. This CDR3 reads CASRPDRGAYNSPLHF. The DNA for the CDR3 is TGTGCCAGCAGGCCTGACAGGGGGGCCTATAATTCACCCCTCCACTTT.

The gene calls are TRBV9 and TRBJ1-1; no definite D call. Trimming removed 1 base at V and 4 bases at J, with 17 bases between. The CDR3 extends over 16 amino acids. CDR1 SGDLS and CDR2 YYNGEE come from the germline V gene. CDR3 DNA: TGTGCCAGCAGCGTACCCGCCTTGGCGGTTCCCACTGAAGCTTTCTTT. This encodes CASSVPALAVPTEAFF.

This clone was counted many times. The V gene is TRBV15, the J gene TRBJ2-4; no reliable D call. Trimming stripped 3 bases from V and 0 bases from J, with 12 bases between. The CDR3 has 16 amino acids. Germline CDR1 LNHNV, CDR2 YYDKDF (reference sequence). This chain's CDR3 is CATSRSAGVAKNIQYF. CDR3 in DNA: TGTGCCACCAGCAGGTCGGCAGGCGTAGCCAAAAACATTCAGTACTTC.

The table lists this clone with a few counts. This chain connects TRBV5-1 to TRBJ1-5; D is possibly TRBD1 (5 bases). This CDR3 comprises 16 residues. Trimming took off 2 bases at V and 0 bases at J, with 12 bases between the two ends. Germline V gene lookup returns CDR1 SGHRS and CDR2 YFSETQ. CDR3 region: CASSLEPQGSNQPQHF. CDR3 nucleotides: TGCGCCAGCAGCTTAGAACCTCAGGGTAGCAATCAGCCCCAGCATTTT.

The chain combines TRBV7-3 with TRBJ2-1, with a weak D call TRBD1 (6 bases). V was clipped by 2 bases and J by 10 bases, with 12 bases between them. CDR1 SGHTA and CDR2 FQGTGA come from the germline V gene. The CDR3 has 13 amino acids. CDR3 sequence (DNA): TGTGCCAGCAGCTTAGGGCAGGGGCTCGAGCAGTTCTTC. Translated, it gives CASSLGQGLEQFF.

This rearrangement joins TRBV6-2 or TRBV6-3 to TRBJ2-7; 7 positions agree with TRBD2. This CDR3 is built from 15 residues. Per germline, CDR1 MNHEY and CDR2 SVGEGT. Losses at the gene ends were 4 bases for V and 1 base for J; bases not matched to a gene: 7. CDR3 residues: CASSSSSGLSYEQYF. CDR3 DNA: TGTGCCAGCAGTTCATCTAGCGGTCTATCCTACGAGCAGTACTTC.